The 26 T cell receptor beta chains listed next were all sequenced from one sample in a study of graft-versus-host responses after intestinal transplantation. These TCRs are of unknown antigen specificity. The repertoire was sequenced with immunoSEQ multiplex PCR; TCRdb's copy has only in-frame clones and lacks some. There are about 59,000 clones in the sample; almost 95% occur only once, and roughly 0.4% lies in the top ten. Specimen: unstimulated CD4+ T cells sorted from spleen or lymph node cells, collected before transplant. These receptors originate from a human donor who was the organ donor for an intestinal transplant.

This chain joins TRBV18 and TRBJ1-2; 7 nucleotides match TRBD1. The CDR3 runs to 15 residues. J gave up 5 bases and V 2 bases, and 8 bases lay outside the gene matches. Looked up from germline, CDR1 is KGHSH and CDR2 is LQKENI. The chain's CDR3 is CASSPLGQSPYGYTF. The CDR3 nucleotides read TGTGCCAGCTCACCATTGGGACAGAGTCCTTATGGCTACACCTTC. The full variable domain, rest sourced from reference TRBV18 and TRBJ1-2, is NAGVMQNPRHLVRRRGQEARLRCSPMKGHSHVYWYRQLPEEGLKFMVYLQKENIIDESGMPKERFSAEFPKEGPSILRIQQVVRGDSAAYFCASSPLGQSPYGYTFGSGTRLTVV.

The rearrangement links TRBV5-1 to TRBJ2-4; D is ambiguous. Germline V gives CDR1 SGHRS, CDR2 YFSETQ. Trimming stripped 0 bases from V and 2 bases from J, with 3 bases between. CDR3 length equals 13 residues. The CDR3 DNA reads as TGCGCCAGCAGCTTGGACACCAAAAACATTCAGTACTTC. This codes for CASSLDTKNIQYF.

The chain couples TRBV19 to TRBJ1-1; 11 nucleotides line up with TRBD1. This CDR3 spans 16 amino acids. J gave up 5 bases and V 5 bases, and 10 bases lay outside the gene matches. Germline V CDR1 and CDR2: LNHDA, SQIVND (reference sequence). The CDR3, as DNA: TGTGCCAGTAGTCTCCTCTTTGGACAGGGGGCAACTGAAGCTTTCTTT. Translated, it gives CASSLLFGQGATEAFF.

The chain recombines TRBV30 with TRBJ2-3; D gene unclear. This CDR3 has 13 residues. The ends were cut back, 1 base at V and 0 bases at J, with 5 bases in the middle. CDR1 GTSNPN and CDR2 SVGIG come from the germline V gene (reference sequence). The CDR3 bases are TGTGCCTGGAGTGGGGGTAGCACAGATACGCAGTATTTT. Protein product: CAWSGGSTDTQYF.

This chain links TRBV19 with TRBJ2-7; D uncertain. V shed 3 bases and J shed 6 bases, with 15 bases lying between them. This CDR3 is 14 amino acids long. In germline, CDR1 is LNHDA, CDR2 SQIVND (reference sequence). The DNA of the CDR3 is TGTGCCAGTAGTATTTTAGTGTCGTCGCGCGAGCAGTACTTC. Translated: CASSILVSSREQYF.

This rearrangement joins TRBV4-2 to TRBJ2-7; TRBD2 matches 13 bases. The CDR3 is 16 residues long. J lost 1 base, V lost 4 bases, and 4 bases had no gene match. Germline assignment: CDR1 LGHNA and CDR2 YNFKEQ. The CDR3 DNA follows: TGTGCCAGCAGCCCCAGGACTAGCGGGGGTTCCTACGAGCAGTACTTC. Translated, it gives CASSPRTSGGSYEQYF.

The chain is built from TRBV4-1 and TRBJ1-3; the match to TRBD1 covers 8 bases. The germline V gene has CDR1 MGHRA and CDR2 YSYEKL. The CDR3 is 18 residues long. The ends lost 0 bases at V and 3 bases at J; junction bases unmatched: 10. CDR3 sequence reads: CASSQDPRQGKFGNTIYF. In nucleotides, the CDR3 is TGCGCCAGCAGCCAAGACCCCCGACAGGGGAAGTTTGGAAACACCATATATTTT.

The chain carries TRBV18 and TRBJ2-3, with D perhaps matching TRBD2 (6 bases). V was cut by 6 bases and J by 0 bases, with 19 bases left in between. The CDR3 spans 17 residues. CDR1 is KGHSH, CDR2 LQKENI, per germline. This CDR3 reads CASSPGRRAGSTDTQYF. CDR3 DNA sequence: TGTGCCAGCTCCCCAGGGAGGCGTGCGGGGAGCACAGATACGCAGTATTTT.

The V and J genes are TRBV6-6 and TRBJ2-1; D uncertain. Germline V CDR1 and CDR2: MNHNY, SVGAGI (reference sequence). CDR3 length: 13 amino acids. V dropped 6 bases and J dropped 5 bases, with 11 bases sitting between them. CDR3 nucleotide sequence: TGTGCCAGCAGCCTCCGCGAGGACAATGAGCAGTTCTTC. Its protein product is CASSLREDNEQFF.

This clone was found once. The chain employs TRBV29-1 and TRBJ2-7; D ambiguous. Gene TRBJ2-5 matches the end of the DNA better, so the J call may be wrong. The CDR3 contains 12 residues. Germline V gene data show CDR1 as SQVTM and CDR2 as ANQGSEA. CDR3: CSVVLYSETQYF. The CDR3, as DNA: TGCAGCGTTGTCCTCTATTCGGAGACCCAGTACTTC.

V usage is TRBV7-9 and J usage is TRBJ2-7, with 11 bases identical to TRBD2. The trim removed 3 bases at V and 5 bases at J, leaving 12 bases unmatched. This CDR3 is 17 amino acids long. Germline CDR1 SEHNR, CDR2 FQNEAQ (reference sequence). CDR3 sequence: CASSFGTSGPRRNEQYF. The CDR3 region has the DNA TGTGCCAGCAGCTTTGGGACTAGCGGCCCCCGGAGGAACGAGCAGTACTTC. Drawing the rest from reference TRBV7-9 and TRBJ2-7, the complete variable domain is DTGVSQNPRHKITKRGQNVTFRCDPISEHNRLYWYRQTLGQGPEFLTYFQNEAQLEKSRLLSDRFSAERPKGSFSTLEIQRTEQGDSAMYLCASSFGTSGPRRNEQYFGPGTRLTVT.

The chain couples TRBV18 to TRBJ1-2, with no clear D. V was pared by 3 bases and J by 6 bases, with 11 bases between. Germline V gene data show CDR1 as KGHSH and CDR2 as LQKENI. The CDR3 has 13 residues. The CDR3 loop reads CASSPSQENGYTF. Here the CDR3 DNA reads TGTGCCAGCTCACCTTCGCAGGAAAATGGCTACACCTTC.

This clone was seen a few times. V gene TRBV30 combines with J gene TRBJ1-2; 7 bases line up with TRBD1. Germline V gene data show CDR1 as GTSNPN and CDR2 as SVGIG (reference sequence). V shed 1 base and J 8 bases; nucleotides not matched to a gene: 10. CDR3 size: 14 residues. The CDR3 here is CAWSGGRGNRGYTF. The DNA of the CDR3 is TGTGCCTGGAGTGGGGGCAGGGGGAATAGGGGCTACACCTTC.

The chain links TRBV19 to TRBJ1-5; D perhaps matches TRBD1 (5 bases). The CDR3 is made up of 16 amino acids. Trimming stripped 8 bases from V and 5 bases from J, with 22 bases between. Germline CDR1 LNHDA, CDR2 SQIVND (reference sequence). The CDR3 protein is CASLLGGTGWDQPQHF. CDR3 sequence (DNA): TGTGCCAGTTTGCTCGGAGGAACAGGCTGGGATCAGCCCCAGCATTTT.

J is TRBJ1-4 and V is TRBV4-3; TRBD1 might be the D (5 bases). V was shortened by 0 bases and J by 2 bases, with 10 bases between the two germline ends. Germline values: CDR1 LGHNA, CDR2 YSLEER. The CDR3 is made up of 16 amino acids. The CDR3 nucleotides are TGCGCCAGCAGCCAAGAGGGGGGGAGGACTAATGAAAAACTGTTTTTT. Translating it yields CASSQEGGRTNEKLFF.

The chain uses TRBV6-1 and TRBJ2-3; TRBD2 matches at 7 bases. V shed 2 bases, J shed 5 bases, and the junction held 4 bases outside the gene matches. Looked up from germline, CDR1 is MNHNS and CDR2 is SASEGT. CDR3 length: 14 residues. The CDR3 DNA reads TGTGCCAGCAGTGAACTGGGGGGGATAGATACGCAGTATTTT. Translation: CASSELGGIDTQYF.

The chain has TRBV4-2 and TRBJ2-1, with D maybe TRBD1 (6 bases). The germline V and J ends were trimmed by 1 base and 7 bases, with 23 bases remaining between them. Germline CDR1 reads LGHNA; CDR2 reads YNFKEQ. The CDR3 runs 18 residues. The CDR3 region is CASSQVGPVSWGTNEQFF. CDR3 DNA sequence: TGTGCCAGCAGCCAAGTAGGTCCGGTATCTTGGGGGACAAATGAGCAGTTCTTC.

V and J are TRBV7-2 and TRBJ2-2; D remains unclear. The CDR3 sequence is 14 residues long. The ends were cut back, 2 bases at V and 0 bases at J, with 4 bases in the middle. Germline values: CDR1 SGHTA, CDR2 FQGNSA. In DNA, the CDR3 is TGTGCCAGCAGCTTATCCCCGAACACCGGGGAGCTGTTTTTT. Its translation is CASSLSPNTGELFF.

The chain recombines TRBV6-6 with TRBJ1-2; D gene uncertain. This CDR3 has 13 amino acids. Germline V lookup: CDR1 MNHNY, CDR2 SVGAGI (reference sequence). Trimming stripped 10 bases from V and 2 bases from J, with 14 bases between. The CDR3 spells CATTRAPNYGYTF. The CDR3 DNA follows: TGTGCCACAACCCGGGCACCAAACTATGGCTACACCTTC.

CDR3 sequence (DNA): TGTGCCAGCAGCTCGATAAGGCCGGGACGGGAGTCCTCTGGAAACACCATATATTTT. This gives the protein CASSSIRPGRESSGNTIYF. The chain couples TRBV7-9 to TRBJ1-3, with D possibly TRBD1 on 5 matching bases. Trimming cost V 4 bases and J 0 bases, with 22 bases left between them. The CDR3 covers 19 residues. Germline V gene sequence: CDR1 SEHNR, CDR2 FQNEAQ (reference sequence).

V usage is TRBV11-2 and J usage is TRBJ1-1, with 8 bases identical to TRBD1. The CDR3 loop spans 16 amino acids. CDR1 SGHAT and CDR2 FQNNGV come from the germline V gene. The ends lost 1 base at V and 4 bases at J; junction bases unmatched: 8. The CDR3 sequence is CASSLVGTGWGTEAFF. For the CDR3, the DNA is TGTGCCAGCAGCTTAGTTGGGACAGGTTGGGGCACTGAAGCTTTCTTT.

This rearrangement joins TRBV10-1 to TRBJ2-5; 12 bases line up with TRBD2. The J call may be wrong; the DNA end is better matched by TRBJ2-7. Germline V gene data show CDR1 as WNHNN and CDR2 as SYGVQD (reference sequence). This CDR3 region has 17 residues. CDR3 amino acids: CAGPPGASGGEGVEQYF. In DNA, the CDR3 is TGCGCCGGCCCGCCAGGGGCTAGCGGGGGGGAAGGAGTCGAGCAGTACTTC.

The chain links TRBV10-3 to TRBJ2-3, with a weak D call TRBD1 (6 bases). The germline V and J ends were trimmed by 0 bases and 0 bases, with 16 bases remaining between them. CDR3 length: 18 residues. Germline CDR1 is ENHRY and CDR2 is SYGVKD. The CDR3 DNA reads TGTGCCATCAGTGAGTCGTATAGGGGGACGACTAGCACAGATACGCAGTATTTT. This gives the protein CAISESYRGTTSTDTQYF.

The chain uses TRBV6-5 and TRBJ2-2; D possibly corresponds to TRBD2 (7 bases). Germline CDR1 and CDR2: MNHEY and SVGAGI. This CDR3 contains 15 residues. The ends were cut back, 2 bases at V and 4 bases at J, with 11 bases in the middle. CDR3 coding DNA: TGTGCCAGCAGTTACAGGGGGGGCCCCACCGGGGAGCTGTTTTTT. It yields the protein CASSYRGGPTGELFF.

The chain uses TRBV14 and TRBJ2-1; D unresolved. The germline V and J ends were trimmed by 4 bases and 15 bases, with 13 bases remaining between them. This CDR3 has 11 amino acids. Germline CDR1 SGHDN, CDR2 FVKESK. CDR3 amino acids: CASSPSGSWFF. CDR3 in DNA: TGTGCCAGCAGCCCTAGTGGCTCGTGGTTCTTC.

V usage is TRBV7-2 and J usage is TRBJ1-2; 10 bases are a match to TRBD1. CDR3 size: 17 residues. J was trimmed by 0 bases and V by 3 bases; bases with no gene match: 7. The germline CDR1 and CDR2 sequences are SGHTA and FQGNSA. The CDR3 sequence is CASSFTGTGVTNYGYTF. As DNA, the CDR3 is TGTGCCAGCAGCTTTACCGGGACAGGGGTAACTAACTATGGCTACACCTTC.